This T cell receptor beta chain was observed in a study of PD-L1 blockade in urothelial cancer. The V and J ends lost 4 bases and 6 bases respectively, with 18 bases between them. This CDR3 comprises 14 residues. Germline values: CDR1 SQVTM, CDR2 ANQGSEA. The protocol was immunoSEQ multiplex PCR, while the TCRdb copy is restricted to in-frame clones and leaves out a portion. The data show about 51,000 clones, 86% seen once. The J gene is TRBJ1-1, the V gene TRBV29-1; tentatively, D is TRBD1 (5 bases). This TCR derives from a man aged 55-75 years with urothelial cancer. This specimen was PBMCs, taken around atezolizumab (anti-PD-L1) treatment. The CDR3 sequence is CSVGNGGVRSEAFF. As DNA, the CDR3 is TGCAGCGTTGGAAACGGAGGGGTGCGGTCTGAAGCTTTCTTT.